This TCR beta chain was found in a study of T cell responses to AZD1222 COVID-19 vaccine (dated by TCRdb to the early 2020s). Some background on the complete study: TCR sequencing covered over 230 trial participants: roughly 200 given two doses of AZD1222 and 26 given two doses of MenACWY control vaccine. Trial participants were enrolled by age into 18-55, 56-69 and 70-plus year subgroups, with roughly 160, 29 and 62 TCR-sequenced participants respectively.

With regard to this clone: No cognate antigen has been identified for it. No quality values exist for individual bases; no much larger clone is one base distant.

The CDR3 regions of human TCRbeta chains were analyzed by immunosequencing. Turning to the authors' computational methods: TCRs in the repertoires were matched against a reference library of SARS-CoV-2-specific TCRs that had been generated with the MIRA antigen-specificity platform. Breadth meant the fraction of unique TCRs that were SARS-CoV-2-associated, whereas depth meant the fraction of total T cells that were SARS-CoV-2-associated. Using the MIRA data, each spike-specific TCR was mapped to the spike region that the TCR reacts to and placed in a CD4 or CD8 class. Log10-transformed breadth and depth values were compared by one-way ANOVA with Sidak's multiple comparisons tests. TCRdb stores this immuneACCESS table with in-frame sequences only. Part of the clones is absent; in the studies checked, under half of the shortfall reflects unresolved V genes, and no reason is known for the rest. That table supplies the V and J calls and clone size; D and trimming were determined from the DNA. The sample table contains roughly 140,000 clones; only one count was recorded for 90% of them. In total, the top ten clones hold about 3.3% of the sample.

What the time point label conveys for this sample: about 28 days (+/-7) after the second vaccine dose. AZD1222 recipients given second doses at about 4 weeks or at about 12 weeks were pooled, since spike-specific TCR depth and breadth were not found to differ between the two schedules. Vaccinee samples were obtained from the UK trials COV001 and COV002, which included a single-blind randomized controlled phase 2/3 trial of AZD1222 (ChAdOx1 nCoV-19) in healthy adults. For TCRbeta chain sequencing, PBMC samples from trial participants were taken at day 0 and at day 28 after the second dose. Beyond this particular receptor, the publication reports: Conclusions about previously exposed vaccinees were limited because only a handful of AZD1222 recipients were SARS-CoV-2 seropositive at baseline. Participants were mostly white British, with more females than males. The authors suggested clonal diversity may have been underestimated. The 56-69-year group was small, and its depth increase did not reach significance, likely because of low power. Spike-specific TCR breadth and depth rose significantly after two AZD1222 doses compared with day 0 and with MenACWY recipients. Reportedly, close to half of the unique spike-specific TCRs recognized epitopes lying outside the regions that are mutated in the B.1.351 and B.1.1.7 variants. Because no day 14 peak-response samples were available, the repertoires could be characterized only after the peak T cell response. The vaccine-associated CD4 TCRs covered the entire spike protein, and the dominant responses fell in regions 160-218 and 743-854.

The TCR was taken from an adult who received the AZD1222 COVID-19 vaccine. The sequenced sample was peripheral blood, obtained 28 days after the second AZD1222 dose.

The DNA is as follows: TGTGCCAGCAGCACCGGACCCCTTAGCGGGAGTGTCTACGAGCAGTACTTC. This codes for CASSTGPLSGSVYEQYF. The sequence links TRBV9 to TRBJ2-7, with 9 central nucleotides matching TRBD2. Ends trimmed: V by 4 bases, J by 3 bases; bases unmatched to a gene: 14. There are 17 amino acids in the CDR3, from cysteine to phenylalanine inclusive. The read is trimmed to its CDR3 DNA, 51 bases read in frame from base 1. In the germline V gene, CDR1 corresponds to SGDLS and CDR2 to YYNGEE.